The clone carrying this T cell receptor (beta chain) was counted only a few times. Its antigen is not known. This entry belongs to a study of blood T cells in healthy people across ages. Study-wide results and limits: A strong correlation between TCR beta diversity and naive T cell percentage was seen.

CDR3 length: 12 amino acids. Per germline, CDR1 SEHNR and CDR2 FQNEAQ (reference sequence). Primed by a sample-barcoded 5' primer and a J-beta primer mix, a second PCR proceeded for about 6 to 11 cycles. Each CDR3 protein is one row after TCRdb ran MiXCR on the 5' RACE reads. The table includes about 1,500,000 distinct CDR3 sequences, approximately 30% detected once. Per-sample yields of isolated PBMCs were at least 6 million. Input material: blood. This receptor was obtained from a woman in her thirties in good health. The rearrangement joins TRBV7-9 to TRBJ2-5; perhaps TRBD1 as D (6 bases). The J call may be faulty, since TRBJ2-7 better matches the DNA end. The CDR3 is CASAHRAYEQYF. DNA of the CDR3: TGTGCCAGTGCCCACAGGGCCTACGAGCAGTACTTC.